Presented here are 26 T cell receptor beta chains from one specimen sequenced in a study of shared clonotypes between healthy human individuals. Clones were sequenced by immunoSEQ multiplex PCR, and TCRdb holds only the in-frame ones, with some missing. The sample contains under 2,500,000 clones, approximately 95% of which appear only once. The sample consisted of naive CD4+ T cells sorted from blood. This sample's subset: CD45RA+ positively selected. Receptor source: a man aged 18 to 30 in good health.

The V gene is TRBV28, the J gene TRBJ1-3; possibly TRBD1 for D (6 bases). This CDR3 comprises 15 residues. Germline V gene sequence: CDR1 MDHEN, CDR2 SYDVKM. V was trimmed by 2 bases and J by 3 bases, leaving 11 bases between them. The CDR3 nucleotides read TGTGCCAGCAGTTTAAGGGGGGCGCTTGGAAACACCATATATTTT. This encodes CASSLRGALGNTIYF.

The V gene is TRBV5-1, the J gene TRBJ2-5; perhaps TRBD1 as D (5 bases). Germline CDR1 and CDR2: SGHRS and YFSETQ. V lost 4 bases, J lost 8 bases, and 15 bases lay in between. The CDR3 consists of 13 residues. DNA for the CDR3: TGCGCCAGCAGCGAGGACCCCCAGGGTACCCAGTACTTC. Translating gives CASSEDPQGTQYF.

V gene TRBV6-1 combines with J gene TRBJ1-4; no definite D call. The CDR3 spans 13 residues. Germline assignment: CDR1 MNHNS and CDR2 SASEGT. V lost 6 bases and J lost 5, with 10 bases in between. CDR3 bases: TGTGCCAGCAGGTCTCCGGGGAATGAAAAACTGTTTTTT. This sequence encodes CASRSPGNEKLFF.

The rearrangement joins TRBV7-9 to TRBJ2-3; 7 bases are shared with TRBD1. Germline CDR1 SEHNR, CDR2 FQNEAQ (reference sequence). This CDR3 region has 16 residues. Trimming removed 5 bases from V and 6 bases from J; junction bases left unmatched: 14. Written as DNA, the CDR3 is TGTGCCAGCAGCGCACAGGGGTCCCCCAAAAGGGATACGCAGTATTTT. It specifies CASSAQGSPKRDTQYF.

This clone was observed once. The rearrangement links TRBV5-1 to TRBJ2-7, with D hard to call. This CDR3 has 14 residues. Germline CDR1 SGHRS, CDR2 YFSETQ. V was cut by 0 bases and J by 5 bases, with 12 bases left in between. This CDR3 reads CASSLAGPVNEQYF. In DNA form, the CDR3 reads TGCGCCAGCAGCTTGGCTGGTCCCGTCAACGAGCAGTACTTC.

The rearrangement uses TRBV9 and TRBJ2-7; TRBD1 aligns across 10 bases. The CDR3 extends over 14 amino acids. With V trimmed by 3 bases and J by 4 bases, 4 bases remained unmatched. Germline assignment: CDR1 SGDLS and CDR2 YYNGEE. CDR3 nucleotides: TGTGCCAGCAGCGCCCCGGGACAGGGGTACGAGCAGTACTTC. The encoded protein is CASSAPGQGYEQYF.

V is TRBV5-4 and J is TRBJ2-3; 9 bases map to TRBD1. V gave up 4 bases and J gave up 3 bases; unmatched junction bases: 3. Germline CDR1 and CDR2: SGHNT and YYREEE (reference sequence). This CDR3 comprises 14 residues. The CDR3 loop is CASSRDRVTDTQYF. CDR3 coding DNA: TGTGCCAGCAGCAGGGACAGGGTTACAGATACGCAGTATTTT. The full variable domain, its missing parts supplied by reference TRBV5-4 and TRBJ2-3, is ETGVTQSPTHLIKTRGQQVTLRCSSQSGHNTVSWYQQALGQGPQFIFQYYREEENGRGNFPPRFSGLQFPNYSSELNVNALELDDSALYLCASSRDRVTDTQYFGPGTRLTVL.

The chain carries TRBV19 and TRBJ2-1, with D uncertain. The CDR3 consists of 14 residues. Germline V lookup: CDR1 LNHDA, CDR2 SQIVND (reference sequence). The ends were cut back, 1 base at V and 10 bases at J, with 14 bases in the middle. In nucleotides, the CDR3 is TGTGCCAGTAGTATAGGAATTCGGGTAAAAGAGCAGTTCTTC. It is translated as CASSIGIRVKEQFF.

The V gene is TRBV27, the J gene TRBJ2-3, with TRBD2 identical over 8 bases. This CDR3 is built from 13 residues. CDR1 is MNHEY, CDR2 SMNVEV, per germline (reference sequence). V shed 6 bases and J 6 bases; nucleotides not matched to a gene: 5. The CDR3 loop is CASSYRGGDTQYF. DNA for the CDR3: TGTGCCAGCAGCTATCGGGGGGGCGATACGCAGTATTTT.

Notes on this clone: This same CDR3 is encoded by further DNA sequences in the sample. The V call is TRBV7-2, the J call TRBJ1-2; D is unclear. The CDR3 totals 12 residues. The ends were cut back, 5 bases at V and 5 bases at J, with 9 bases in the middle. Germline CDR1 and CDR2: SGHTA and FQGNSA. DNA of the CDR3: TGTGCCAGCAGCCCCGGAGGGTATGGCTACACCTTC. Its protein product is CASSPGGYGYTF.

About this clone: At one of its ends the junction is not consistent with the germline gene, which may arise from a read error. The chain uses TRBV15 and TRBJ2-5; D unclear. This CDR3 comprises 15 residues. The germline gives CDR1 LNHNV, CDR2 YYDKDF (reference sequence). In DNA form, the CDR3 reads TGTGCCACCAGCAGAGTCGGGTCCGGCCAAGGGACCCAGTACTTC. It specifies CATSRVGSGQGTQYF.

This sequence joins TRBV2 and TRBJ2-7; TRBD1 is a possible D gene (5 bases). The ends were cut back, 3 bases at V and 2 bases at J, with 11 bases in the middle. CDR1 SNHLY and CDR2 FYNNEI come from the germline V gene. The length of the CDR3 is 14 residues. The CDR3 loop reads CASSEDIGPYEQYF. Written as DNA, the CDR3 is TGTGCCAGCAGTGAGGACATAGGACCCTACGAGCAGTACTTC. Together with reference TRBV2 and TRBJ2-7, the CDR3 gives the full variable domain: EPEVTQTPSHQVTQMGQEVILRCVPISNHLYFYWYRQILGQKVEFLVSFYNNEISEKSEIFDDQFSVERPDGSNFTLKIRSTKLEDSAMYFCASSEDIGPYEQYFGPGTRLTVT.

This clone came up once. The V gene is TRBV11-2, the J gene TRBJ2-3; D remains unclear. Germline V gene data show CDR1 as SGHAT and CDR2 as FQNNGV. The length of the CDR3 is 13 residues. V dropped 5 bases and J dropped 4 bases, with 10 bases sitting between them. CDR3: CASSPYRADTQYF. The DNA of the CDR3 is TGTGCCAGCAGCCCTTATAGGGCAGATACGCAGTATTTT.

This chain's CDR3 is CASSRLAGDSNQPQHF. The CDR3 nucleotides read TGTGCCAGTAGCCGACTGGCTGGCGATAGCAATCAGCCCCAGCATTTT. The chain links TRBV19 to TRBJ1-5; D gene uncertain. V was trimmed by 6 bases and J by 0 bases, leaving 15 bases between them. CDR1 LNHDA and CDR2 SQIVND come from the germline V gene (reference sequence). CDR3 size: 16 residues.

This sequence joins TRBV5-4 and TRBJ2-3; 7 nucleotides agree with TRBD2. CDR3 size: 14 residues. V trimming: 3 bases; J trimming: 4 bases; junction bases outside the gene matches: 5. CDR1 and CDR2 (germline): SGHNT, YYREEE (reference sequence). CDR3 DNA sequence: TGTGCCAGCAGCTCGACTAGCTTCTCAGATACGCAGTATTTT. Protein product: CASSSTSFSDTQYF.

This clone was detected once. The V and J genes are TRBV2 and TRBJ2-5, with TRBD1 matching over 9 bases. This CDR3 is built from 15 residues. Germline CDR1 reads SNHLY; CDR2 reads FYNNEI. V shed 4 bases and J 3 bases; nucleotides not matched to a gene: 6. The CDR3 DNA sequence: TGTGCCAGCAGTGGCGCGACAGGGGGAAAAGAGACCCAGTACTTC. As protein: CASSGATGGKETQYF.

The chain recombines TRBV7-8 with TRBJ1-2; perhaps TRBD1 as D (6 bases). Germline lookup yields CDR1 SGHVS and CDR2 FQNEAQ. V was clipped by 4 bases and J by 8 bases, with 20 bases between them. This CDR3 spans 15 amino acids. The DNA for the CDR3 is TGTGCCAGCAGCTCACAGGGATCTCCTATGCGGGGCTACACCTTC. This gives the protein CASSSQGSPMRGYTF.

J is TRBJ1-1 and V is TRBV7-2; D is ambiguous. The CDR3 runs 14 residues. Germline V gene sequence: CDR1 SGHTA, CDR2 FQGNSA. Between the trimmed V and J ends, which lost 5 bases and 2 bases, there was a span of 12 bases. The CDR3: CASSRRVENTEAFF. Here the CDR3 DNA reads TGTGCCAGCAGCCGGCGGGTGGAAAACACTGAAGCTTTCTTT.

The chain has TRBV7-2 and TRBJ2-7; TRBD2 agrees at 7 bases. Unmatched junction bases numbered 10, after V lost 5 bases and J lost 3 bases. The CDR3 consists of 15 residues. Germline CDR1 is SGHTA and CDR2 is FQGNSA. The CDR3 spells CASSPLAVGVYEQYF. The CDR3 bases are TGTGCCAGCAGCCCCCTAGCGGTTGGGGTCTACGAGCAGTACTTC.

This chain links TRBV6-5 with TRBJ2-3; 9 bases match TRBD2. Germline V gene data show CDR1 as MNHEY and CDR2 as SVGAGI. Losses at the gene ends were 7 bases for V and 1 base for J; bases not matched to a gene: 6. This CDR3 contains 15 residues. In DNA, the CDR3 is TGTGCCAGCACCTTAGCGGGGGCCGGCACAGATACGCAGTATTTT. This sequence encodes CASTLAGAGTDTQYF.

V usage is TRBV6-1 and J usage is TRBJ2-2; D perhaps matches TRBD1 (6 bases). CDR1 and CDR2 (germline): MNHNS, SASEGT. V dropped 5 bases and J dropped 5 bases, with 12 bases sitting between them. The CDR3 runs 14 residues. In DNA form, the CDR3 reads TGTGCCAGCAGTTGGGCGGACAGTACCGGGGAGCTGTTTTTT. Its protein is CASSWADSTGELFF.

In regard to this clone: At the DNA level, this CDR3 is encoded by other sequences in the same sample as well. The V gene is TRBV27, the J gene TRBJ2-3; tentative D call: TRBD1 (6 bases). Germline CDR1 is MNHEY and CDR2 is SMNVEV (reference sequence). There are 14 residues in the CDR3. Trimming pared 5 bases from V and 2 bases from J, leaving 11 bases between. The CDR3 region has the DNA TGTGCCAGCAGTCCCGGACAGTACACAGATACGCAGTATTTT. As protein: CASSPGQYTDTQYF.

This clone showed up just once. The gene calls are TRBV5-1 and TRBJ1-4; TRBD1 agrees at 8 bases. With V trimmed by 4 bases and J by 0 bases, 5 bases remained unmatched. The CDR3 sequence is 16 residues long. Germline V gene sequence: CDR1 SGHRS, CDR2 YFSETQ. The CDR3, as DNA: TGCGCCAGCAGCCTTCCGACAGGGGCAACTAATGAAAAACTGTTTTTT. Its protein product is CASSLPTGATNEKLFF.

In this sample, this clone turned up once. Other nucleotide sequences from this sample produce the same CDR3. This chain uses TRBV28 with TRBJ1-2; D gene unclear. Germline lookup yields CDR1 MDHEN and CDR2 SYDVKM. CDR3 length: 11 residues. The V end was cut by 8 bases, the J end by 1 base, with 5 bases between. The CDR3 loop is CASSNNYGYTF. CDR3 nucleotide sequence: TGTGCCAGCTCCAATAACTATGGCTACACCTTC.

The V and J genes are TRBV12-1 and TRBJ1-5; the table's D gene call, TRBD1, was not cross checked with the DNA. TRBV12-1 is a pseudogene segment. The CDR3 covers 15 residues. In DNA, the CDR3 is TGTGCCAGCAGCATCCGATCAGGTTCCCTCCCCCCCCAGCATTTT. The encoded protein is CASSIRSGSLPPQHF.

The V and J genes are TRBV4-3 and TRBJ2-1, with D uncertain. The germline V gene encodes CDR1 LGHNA and CDR2 YSLEER. V was trimmed by 0 bases and J by 5 bases, leaving 11 bases between them. The CDR3 consists of 15 residues. The CDR3 loop is CASSQEGMTHNEQFF. The CDR3 bases are TGCGCCAGCAGCCAAGAGGGGATGACTCACAATGAGCAGTTCTTC.